The 29 T cell receptor beta chains below come from one sample, sequenced in a study of CD8+ T cells in alopecia areata. Treatment described: oral pan-JAK inhibitor, 5-10 mg twice daily. Following RNA extraction, reverse transcription yielded cDNA that acted as the sequencing template. TCRdb keeps only in-frame clones here, not all; method: immunoSEQ multiplex PCR. The table includes about 140,000 clones, 86% detected once. The starting material was CD8+ T cells sorted from blood, obtained at week 4, from a patient treated with tofacitinib. The source is a human donor with alopecia areata.

This clone was recorded once. The chain is built from TRBV6-1 and TRBJ2-7; the D gene is possibly TRBD2 (5 bases). CDR1 is MNHNS and CDR2 is SASEGT in the germline V gene. V was trimmed by 1 base and J by 5 bases, leaving 9 bases between them. The CDR3 is 13 residues long. The CDR3 sequence is CASSEGLGDEQYF. The CDR3, as DNA: TGTGCCAGCAGTGAAGGGCTGGGAGACGAGCAGTACTTC.

The V gene is TRBV6-6, the J gene TRBJ2-1; no clear D. The germline V and J ends were trimmed by 4 bases and 9 bases, with 10 bases remaining between them. Germline-derived CDR1 and CDR2 are MNHNY and SVGAGI (reference sequence). This CDR3 has 12 residues. CDR3 coding DNA: TGTGCCAGCAGTTTCCTTAGGCCTGAGCAGTTCTTC. Encoded protein: CASSFLRPEQFF.

The chain combines TRBV29-1 with TRBJ2-2; 10 bases fit TRBD2. Per germline, CDR1 SQVTM and CDR2 ANQGSEA. V shed 1 base and J 5 bases; nucleotides not matched to a gene: 10. The CDR3 consists of 17 residues. The CDR3 loop reads CSVEVPSGRVITGELFF. In nucleotides, the CDR3 is TGCAGCGTTGAAGTACCTAGCGGGAGAGTCATTACCGGGGAGCTGTTTTTT.

This rearrangement joins TRBV27 to TRBJ2-7, with D uncertain. The CDR3 loop spans 14 amino acids. Germline V gives CDR1 MNHEY, CDR2 SMNVEV (reference sequence). V was trimmed by 0 bases and J by 0 bases, leaving 6 bases between them. CDR3 sequence (DNA): TGTGCCAGCAGTTTATCGACCCTCTCCTACGAGCAGTACTTC. This translates into CASSLSTLSYEQYF.

The V call is TRBV28, the J call TRBJ2-3, with 7 bases identical to TRBD2. Germline-derived CDR1 and CDR2 are MDHEN and SYDVKM. With 6 bases clipped from V and 3 bases from J, the junction kept 3 bases outside the gene matches. The CDR3 totals 13 residues. In DNA form, the CDR3 reads TGTGCCAGCAGGATTAGCGGGACAGATACGCAGTATTTT. Residues: CASRISGTDTQYF.

The chain couples TRBV4-1 to TRBJ2-2; D is ambiguous. The CDR3 is 15 amino acids. Trimming cost V 1 base and J 1 base, with 7 bases left between them. Germline V lookup: CDR1 MGHRA, CDR2 YSYEKL. CDR3 sequence (DNA): TGCGCCAGCAGCCAAGGTCAGGAGAACACCGGGGAGCTGTTTTTT. It translates to CASSQGQENTGELFF.

The chain joins TRBV2 to TRBJ2-1, with 9 bases matching TRBD2. The CDR3 has 17 amino acids. Germline CDR1 is SNHLY and CDR2 is FYNNEI. V lost 2 bases to trimming and J lost 1 base; unmatched junction nucleotides: 6. CDR3 DNA sequence: TGTGCCAGCAGTGAAATAGCGGGGGATGTTTCCTACAATGAGCAGTTCTTC. Amino acid sequence: CASSEIAGDVSYNEQFF.

The chain is built from TRBV19 and TRBJ1-5, with D possibly being TRBD1 (5 bases). The length of the CDR3 is 12 residues. Between the trimmed V and J ends, which lost 7 bases and 6 bases, there was a span of 10 bases. Germline CDR1 is LNHDA and CDR2 is SQIVND (reference sequence). The CDR3 protein is CASTGIRQPQHF. CDR3 DNA: TGTGCCAGTACAGGGATACGTCAGCCCCAGCATTTT.

The V and J genes are TRBV7-9 and TRBJ2-3, with 9 bases matching TRBD1. The CDR3 totals 16 residues. Losses at the gene ends were 5 bases for V and 4 bases for J; bases not matched to a gene: 10. Germline V gene lookup returns CDR1 SEHNR and CDR2 FQNEAQ (reference sequence). The DNA for the CDR3 is TGTGCCAGCAGCGCCCCGGACAGGGGTGAGCCAGATACGCAGTATTTT. This translates into CASSAPDRGEPDTQYF.

The V call is TRBV27, the J call TRBJ2-3; D perhaps matches TRBD1 (5 bases). Germline V gene data show CDR1 as MNHEY and CDR2 as SMNVEV (reference sequence). This CDR3 region has 16 residues. V was pared by 2 bases and J by 3 bases, with 15 bases between. DNA of the CDR3: TGTGCCAGCAGTTTACTCGGCAGGGCTGGGACAGATACGCAGTATTTT. Its translation: CASSLLGRAGTDTQYF.

J is TRBJ2-3 and V is TRBV6-5, with a weak D call TRBD2 (5 bases). The CDR3 is made up of 13 amino acids. V was cut by 0 bases and J by 9 bases, with 10 bases left in between. Per germline, CDR1 MNHEY and CDR2 SVGAGI. The CDR3 DNA follows: TGTGCCAGCAGTTACTCGAGAGGGTGGACGCAGTATTTT. It translates to CASSYSRGWTQYF.

This clone was counted between two and nine times. Other DNA sequences in this specimen translate into the identical CDR3. The V gene is TRBV11-2, the J gene TRBJ2-7; D remains ambiguous. V shed 1 base and J shed 0 bases, with 1 base lying between them. CDR1 and CDR2 from the germline V gene are SGHAT and FQNNGV. This CDR3 comprises 12 residues. CDR3 in amino acids: CASSLGSYEQYF. DNA for the CDR3: TGTGCCAGCAGCTTAGGCTCCTACGAGCAGTACTTC.

The chain links TRBV7-8 to TRBJ1-1; 8 nucleotides line up with TRBD1. CDR3 size: 13 residues. Germline trimming cut 5 bases from V and 6 bases from J; bases unmatched to any gene: 5. CDR1 is SGHVS, CDR2 FQNEAQ, per germline. For the CDR3, the DNA is TGTGCCAGCAGCCAACAGGGGGTCGCTGAAGCTTTCTTT. Translated: CASSQQGVAEAFF.

In this sample, this clone turned up a few times. The genes are TRBV27 and TRBJ2-1, with D tentatively TRBD2 (5 bases). The length of the CDR3 is 14 residues. The ends were cut back, 5 bases at V and 4 bases at J, with 12 bases in the middle. Germline V gene sequence: CDR1 MNHEY, CDR2 SMNVEV (reference sequence). The CDR3 here is CASSTRGGYNEQFF. CDR3 coding DNA: TGTGCCAGCAGTACTCGCGGCGGGTACAATGAGCAGTTCTTC.

The rearrangement links TRBV13 to TRBJ2-7, with 8 bases fitting TRBD1. Germline assignment: CDR1 PRHDT and CDR2 FYEKMQ (reference sequence). The junction had 5 bases not matched to a gene; V was cut back by 4 bases and J by 3 bases. The CDR3 is 14 amino acids. CDR3 nucleotide sequence: TGTGCCAGCAGCTCCGGGACAGGAAACTACGAGCAGTACTTC. It specifies CASSSGTGNYEQYF.

This clone has only one observation. The chain couples TRBV10-1 to TRBJ2-5; a possible D gene is TRBD2 (6 bases). CDR3 size: 14 residues. The V end was cut by 3 bases, the J end by 0 bases, with 8 bases between. Per germline, CDR1 WNHNN and CDR2 SYGVQD (reference sequence). CDR3 sequence reads: CASSDGGYQETQYF. The DNA for the CDR3 is TGCGCCAGCAGTGACGGGGGATACCAAGAGACCCAGTACTTC.

Turning to this clone: At one boundary the junction diverges from the germline segment, which might be a read error. This sequence joins TRBV11-2 and TRBJ2-5, with D possibly called TRBD1 or TRBD2 (5 bases each). Per germline, CDR1 SGHAT and CDR2 FQNNGV. CDR3 length: 14 residues. This CDR3 is CASSLLLGEETQYF. DNA of the CDR3: TGTGCCAGCAGCTTACTTTTGGGGGAAGAAACCCAGTACTTC.

The chain uses TRBV7-9 and TRBJ2-7, with D hard to call. V gave up 8 bases and J gave up 2 bases, with 13 bases separating them. This CDR3 is 13 amino acids long. The V gene's germline CDR1 is SEHNR and CDR2 FQNEAQ (reference sequence). The CDR3 sequence is CASRASYPYEQYF. CDR3 DNA: TGTGCCAGCCGGGCGAGTTACCCCTACGAGCAGTACTTC.

A word on this clone: Other DNA sequences in the same sample also yield this CDR3. The rearrangement links TRBV4-1 to TRBJ2-3, with TRBD1 as a possible D gene (6 bases). Germline CDR1 and CDR2: MGHRA and YSYEKL. The CDR3 is 12 residues long. V lost 3 bases and J 6 bases, leaving 7 bases between the germline ends. The CDR3 reads CASSQGADTQYF. The DNA of the CDR3 is TGCGCCAGCAGCCAGGGGGCTGATACGCAGTATTTT.

The chain links TRBV11-2 to TRBJ2-1, with 10 bases fitting TRBD2. The junction had 6 bases not matched to a gene; V was cut back by 0 bases and J by 1 base. Germline assignment: CDR1 SGHAT and CDR2 FQNNGV. CDR3 length: 18 residues. The CDR3 loop is CASSLERLAGESYNEQFF. DNA for the CDR3: TGTGCCAGCAGCTTAGAGAGGCTAGCGGGAGAGTCCTACAATGAGCAGTTCTTC.

The genes are TRBV7-8 and TRBJ2-7; maybe TRBD2 (5 bases). V lost 5 bases and J 5 bases, leaving 10 bases between the germline ends. This CDR3 is built from 12 residues. Germline CDR1 reads SGHVS; CDR2 reads FQNEAQ. The CDR3 DNA sequence: TGTGCCAGCAGCATAGAGGGCCACGAGCAGTACTTC. It is translated as CASSIEGHEQYF.

The chain couples TRBV5-1 to TRBJ2-7; 12 nucleotides line up with TRBD2. The CDR3 extends over 15 amino acids. V lost 2 bases, J lost 2 bases, and 2 bases stayed unmatched. Per the germline V gene, CDR1 is SGHRS and CDR2 is YFSETQ. CDR3 DNA: TGCGCCAGCAGCTTCCGACTAGCGGGGGCCTACGAGCAGTACTTC. Translating it yields CASSFRLAGAYEQYF.

The chain employs TRBV5-6 and TRBJ2-2, with a tentative D call TRBD1 (5 bases). Trimming pared 7 bases from V and 4 bases from J, leaving 20 bases between. The CDR3 runs to 16 residues. From germline, CDR1 is SGHDT and CDR2 YYEEEE. Here the CDR3 reads CASVVKDSVFTGELFF. The CDR3 nucleotides read TGTGCCAGCGTAGTTAAAGACAGCGTCTTCACCGGGGAGCTGTTTTTT.

The V and J genes are TRBV12-2 and TRBJ2-3; the table's TRBD2 call for D was not verified on the DNA. TRBV12-2 is termed a pseudogene. The CDR3 spans 16 residues. CDR3 amino acids: CASRLGGSGDTDTQYF. The CDR3 DNA reads TGTGCAAGTCGCTTAGGGGGCTCGGGGGACACAGATACGCAGTATTTT.

V usage is TRBV29-1 and J usage is TRBJ2-3; 7 bases align to TRBD1. V lost 3 bases to trimming and J lost 4 bases; unmatched junction nucleotides: 10. CDR3 length: 15 residues. Per germline, CDR1 SQVTM and CDR2 ANQGSEA. The CDR3 DNA is TGCAGCGTTGAGAGTCATGACAGGGTAGCAGATACGCAGTATTTT. This encodes CSVESHDRVADTQYF.

The chain has TRBV9 and TRBJ1-2, with 10 bases identical to TRBD1. This CDR3 has 13 residues. With 3 bases clipped from V and 8 bases from J, the junction kept 4 bases outside the gene matches. Per germline, CDR1 SGDLS and CDR2 YYNGEE. CDR3: CASSGRQGAGYTF. Here the CDR3 DNA reads TGTGCCAGCAGCGGAAGACAGGGGGCCGGCTACACCTTC.

The table lists this clone with a few counts. This sequence joins TRBV6-1 and TRBJ1-2, with D hard to call. V lost 2 bases to trimming and J lost 4 bases, with 14 bases between them. The CDR3 runs to 15 residues. Germline CDR1 reads MNHNS; CDR2 reads SASEGT. This CDR3 is CASSEFRTTFYGYTF. CDR3 in DNA: TGTGCCAGCAGTGAATTTCGAACAACATTCTATGGCTACACCTTC.

V is TRBV30 and J is TRBJ2-1, with D perhaps TRBD1 (5 bases). The CDR3 has 17 residues. CDR1 and CDR2 (germline): GTSNPN, SVGIG (reference sequence). V lost 0 bases, J lost 8 bases, and 23 bases lay in between. In DNA form, the CDR3 reads TGTGCCTGGAGTGTACTGTGGGGCTCCTCGGGTGGGTATGAGCAGTTCTTC. It is translated as CAWSVLWGSSGGYEQFF. Together with reference TRBV30 and TRBJ2-1, the CDR3 gives the full variable domain: SQTIHQWPATLVQPVGSPLSLECTVEGTSNPNLYWYRQAAGRGLQLLFYSVGIGQISSEVPQNLSASRPQDRQFILSSKKLLLSDSGFYLCAWSVLWGSSGGYEQFFGPGTRLTVL.

In its sample, this clone was seen once. This chain's CDR3 is CASNTGPSSYNEQFF. CDR3 in DNA: TGTGCCAGCAACACTGGACCAAGCTCCTACAATGAGCAGTTCTTC. V and J are TRBV7-3 and TRBJ2-1; D is uncertain. V shed 7 bases and J shed 0 bases, with 13 bases lying between them. This CDR3 comprises 15 residues. In germline, CDR1 is SGHTA, CDR2 FQGTGA.